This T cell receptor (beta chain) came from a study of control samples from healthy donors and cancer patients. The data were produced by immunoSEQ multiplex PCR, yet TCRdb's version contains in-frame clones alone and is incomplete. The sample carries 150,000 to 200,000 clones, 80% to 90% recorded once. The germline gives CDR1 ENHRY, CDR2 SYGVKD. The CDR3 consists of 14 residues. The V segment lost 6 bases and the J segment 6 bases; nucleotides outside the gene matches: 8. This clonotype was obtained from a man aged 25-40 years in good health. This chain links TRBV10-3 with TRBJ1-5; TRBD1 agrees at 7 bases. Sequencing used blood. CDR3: CAISADRVSQPQHF. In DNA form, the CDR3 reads TGTGCCATCAGCGCAGACAGGGTCTCTCAGCCCCAGCATTTT.